This TCR beta chain was recorded in a study of T cell responses to AZD1222 COVID-19 vaccine. Overall study findings and caveats: Across spike, vaccine-associated CD4 TCRs were found, dominant at 160-218 and 743-854. When two AZD1222 doses had been given, Spike-specific TCR breadth and depth rose. The study reported that nearly half of spike-specific TCRs target unmutated variant regions.

Germline lookup yields CDR1 SGHAT and CDR2 FQNNGV. The CDR3 length is 14 residues. The V end lost 2 bases, the J end lost 5 bases, and 13 bases lay between the germline ends. As to this clone: Antigen specificity is unknown.

TCRdb's copy holds only in-frame clones and misses some; the assay was immunoSEQ multiplex PCR. The sample holds 110,000 to 150,000 clones, about nine tenths seen once. The material was peripheral blood, obtained on day 0 of AZD1222 vaccination. The V call is TRBV11-2, the J call TRBJ2-7; tentatively, D is TRBD1 (5 bases). This TCR was recovered from an adult in good health. The CDR3 reads CASSLSQGSHEQYF. In DNA form, the CDR3 reads TGTGCCAGCAGCTTATCTCAGGGTTCCCACGAGCAGTACTTC.